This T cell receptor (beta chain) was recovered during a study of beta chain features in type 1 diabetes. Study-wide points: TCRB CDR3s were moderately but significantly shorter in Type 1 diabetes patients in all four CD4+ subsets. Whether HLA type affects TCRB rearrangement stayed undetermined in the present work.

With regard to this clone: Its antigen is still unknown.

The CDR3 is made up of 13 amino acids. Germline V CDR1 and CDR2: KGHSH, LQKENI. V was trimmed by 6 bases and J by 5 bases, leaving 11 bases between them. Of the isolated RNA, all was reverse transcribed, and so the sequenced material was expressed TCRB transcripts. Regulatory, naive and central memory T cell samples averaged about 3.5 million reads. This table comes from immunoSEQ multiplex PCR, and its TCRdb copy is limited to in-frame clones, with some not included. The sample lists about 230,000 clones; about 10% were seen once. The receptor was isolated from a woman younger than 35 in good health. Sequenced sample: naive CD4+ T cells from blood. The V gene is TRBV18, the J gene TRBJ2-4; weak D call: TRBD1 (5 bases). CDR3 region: CASSPARENIQYF. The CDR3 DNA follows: TGTGCCAGCTCCCCGGCCAGGGAAAACATTCAGTACTTC.